The 14 T cell receptor beta chains presented below share a single source sample, sequenced in a study of vaccination and CD4 T cells after COVID-19. The treatment is: approximately nine-day PBMC culture with coronavirus spike peptide pools or control peptides (ViraFEST assay). Cultured CD4+ T cell DNA underwent sequencing with the Oncomine TCR Beta short-read assay. TCRdb processed the PCR reads anew with MiXCR; each CDR3 protein has one entry. Among roughly 10,000 distinct CDR3 sequences listed, around 67% were seen once. These receptors lack a known antigen. Sample: CD4+ T cells from blood, cultured in vitro. Receptor source: a human donor who had recovered from COVID-19.

The chain recombines TRBV19 with TRBJ1-2; D unclear. CDR3 length: 13 amino acids. Trimming removed 7 bases at V and 2 bases at J, with 11 bases between. Germline V gives CDR1 LNHDA, CDR2 SQIVND (reference sequence). In nucleotides, the CDR3 is TGTGCCAGTATAACCGACGGCAACTATGGCTACACCTTC. Encoded protein: CASITDGNYGYTF.

V gene TRBV11-2 combines with J gene TRBJ2-5; D gene uncertain. CDR1 SGHAT and CDR2 FQNNGV come from the germline V gene. The CDR3 extends over 14 amino acids. V gave up 4 bases and J gave up 2 bases, with 11 bases separating them. The CDR3: CASSYRRVQETQYF. CDR3 coding DNA: TGTGCCAGCAGCTACCGACGAGTACAAGAGACCCAGTACTTC.

There are a few counts of this clonotype. The chain is built from TRBV6-1 and TRBJ1-5; perhaps TRBD1 as D (5 bases). V lost 4 bases and J 2 bases, leaving 15 bases between the germline ends. This CDR3 spans 16 amino acids. CDR1 and CDR2 from the germline V gene are MNHNS and SASEGT. The CDR3 is CASSAPAWGGNQPQHF. The DNA for the CDR3 is TGTGCCAGCAGTGCCCCTGCTTGGGGGGGCAATCAGCCCCAGCATTTT.

This clonotype qualifies as medium-sized. The V and J genes are TRBV6-4 and TRBJ2-3; the match to TRBD2 covers 7 bases. The ends lost 3 bases at V and 1 base at J; junction bases unmatched: 4. In germline, CDR1 is MRHNA, CDR2 SNTAGT. The CDR3 length is 15 residues. CDR3: CASSEGGSGTDTQYF. For the CDR3, the DNA is TGTGCCAGCAGTGAAGGCGGGAGCGGCACAGATACGCAGTATTTT.

The chain couples TRBV7-2 to TRBJ2-5, with D unresolved. This CDR3 contains 15 residues. The V end was cut by 1 base, the J end by 3 bases, with 12 bases between. The germline V gene has CDR1 SGHTA and CDR2 FQGNSA. The CDR3 sequence: CASSLVFGSKETQYF. The CDR3 DNA is TGTGCCAGCAGCTTAGTTTTTGGATCTAAAGAGACCCAGTACTTC.

The V call is TRBV7-9, the J call TRBJ1-2; a weak D match, TRBD1 (5 bases). The CDR3 runs to 14 residues. The germline gives CDR1 SEHNR, CDR2 FQNEAQ (reference sequence). The V end was cut by 2 bases, the J end by 7 bases, with 14 bases between. The CDR3 DNA is TGTGCCAGCAGCTTACCGGGCAGGGTGAGTGGCTACACCTTC. Translation gives CASSLPGRVSGYTF. The variable domain in full, completed from reference TRBV7-9 and TRBJ1-2, reads DTGVSQNPRHKITKRGQNVTFRCDPISEHNRLYWYRQTLGQGPEFLTYFQNEAQLEKSRLLSDRFSAERPKGSFSTLEIQRTEQGDSAMYLCASSLPGRVSGYTFGSGTRLTVV.

This clonotype is deemed large. The rearrangement links TRBV20-1 to TRBJ2-6, with D maybe TRBD1 (6 bases). The V gene's germline CDR1 is DFQATT and CDR2 SNEGSKA (reference sequence). The V end lost 3 bases, the J end lost 0 bases, and 21 bases lay between the germline ends. The CDR3 runs to 19 residues. The CDR3: CSASFFRTEFGSGANVLTF. CDR3 bases: TGCAGTGCTAGTTTCTTTAGGACAGAATTTGGCTCTGGGGCCAACGTCCTGACTTTC.

The chain joins TRBV6-1 to TRBJ2-1; D call uncertain. Trimming took off 6 bases at V and 4 bases at J, with 10 bases between the two ends. Germline V gene lookup returns CDR1 MNHNS and CDR2 SASEGT. CDR3 length: 13 amino acids. Here the CDR3 reads CASRPAVYNEQFF. The CDR3 bases are TGTGCCAGCAGACCTGCAGTGTACAATGAGCAGTTCTTC.

This clonotype rates as large. The V and J genes are TRBV7-9 and TRBJ1-2, with 9 positions matching TRBD1. The CDR3 is made up of 14 amino acids. V gave up 4 bases and J gave up 8 bases; unmatched junction bases: 8. From germline, CDR1 is SEHNR and CDR2 FQNEAQ (reference sequence). DNA of the CDR3: TGTGCCAGCAGCTCCCCGGGACAGGGTTTCGGCTACACCTTC. Protein sequence: CASSSPGQGFGYTF.

The gene calls are TRBV7-2 and TRBJ2-1; TRBD2 matches 7 bases. Germline-derived CDR1 and CDR2 are SGHTA and FQGNSA. The CDR3 contains 15 residues. Trimming removed 5 bases from V and 3 bases from J; junction bases left unmatched: 7. CDR3 coding DNA: TGTGCCAGCAGCGTCAGCGGGACCTACTACAATGAGCAGTTCTTC. Translating gives CASSVSGTYYNEQFF.

The chain combines TRBV24-1 with TRBJ2-3; D ambiguous. The CDR3 extends over 12 amino acids. Between the trimmed V and J ends, which lost 1 base and 6 bases, there was a span of 4 bases. The germline gives CDR1 KGHDR, CDR2 SFDVKD. This CDR3 reads CATSDFWDTQYF. The CDR3 coding sequence is TGTGCCACCAGTGATTTTTGGGATACGCAGTATTTT.

The chain uses TRBV6-1 and TRBJ1-2; TRBD1 is a possible D gene (5 bases). The CDR3 has 13 residues. V was cut by 7 bases and J by 2 bases, with 11 bases left in between. The germline gives CDR1 MNHNS, CDR2 SASEGT. The CDR3 nucleotides read TGTGCCAGCACCACGGGGGGGAACTATGGCTACACCTTC. Residues: CASTTGGNYGYTF.

The V and J genes are TRBV6-5 and TRBJ2-1; D is possibly TRBD2 (5 bases). The CDR3 spans 15 residues. In germline, CDR1 is MNHEY, CDR2 SVGAGI. V was clipped by 0 bases and J by 5 bases, with 11 bases between them. The CDR3 here is CASSYSASRHNEQFF. The CDR3, as DNA: TGTGCCAGCAGTTACTCCGCTAGCCGACACAATGAGCAGTTCTTC.

This sequence joins TRBV30 and TRBJ1-1; TRBD1 matches 8 bases. Germline V lookup: CDR1 GTSNPN, CDR2 SVGIG (reference sequence). V gave up 3 bases and J gave up 8 bases; unmatched junction bases: 8. The length of the CDR3 is 13 residues. CDR3 amino acids: CAWSRQGLSEAFF. The CDR3 nucleotides are TGTGCCTGGAGCCGACAGGGGCTCTCAGAAGCTTTCTTT.